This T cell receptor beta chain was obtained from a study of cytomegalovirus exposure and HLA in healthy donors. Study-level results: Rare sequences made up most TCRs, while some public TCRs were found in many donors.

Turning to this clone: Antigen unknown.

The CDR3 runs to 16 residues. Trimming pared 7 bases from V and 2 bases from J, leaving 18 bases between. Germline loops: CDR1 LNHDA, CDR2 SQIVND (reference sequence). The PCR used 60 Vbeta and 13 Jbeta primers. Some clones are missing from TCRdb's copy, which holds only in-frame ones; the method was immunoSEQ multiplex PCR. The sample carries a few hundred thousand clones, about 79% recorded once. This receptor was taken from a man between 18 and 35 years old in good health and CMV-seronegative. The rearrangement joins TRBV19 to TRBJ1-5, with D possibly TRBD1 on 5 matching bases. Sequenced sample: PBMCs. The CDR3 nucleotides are TGTGCCAGTATGACCCACAGGACAAACCGCAATCAGCCCCAGCATTTT. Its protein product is CASMTHRTNRNQPQHF.